The entry below gives a single T cell receptor (beta chain) sequence along with its context. This entry comes from a study of T cell changes during pregnancy in multiple sclerosis. Profiled with immunoSEQ multiplex PCR; TCRdb holds only in-frame clones, not every one. The sample includes around 52,000 clones, around 92% seen only once; the top ten take roughly 0.2%. CDR1 KGHSH and CDR2 LQKENI come from the germline V gene. J lost 1 base, V lost 3 bases, and 4 bases had no gene match. The CDR3 extends over 16 amino acids. This TCR derives from a female donor with multiple sclerosis, enrolled in a pregnancy study. The chain has TRBV18 and TRBJ2-5; 11 bases match TRBD1. This specimen consisted of CD4+ T cells from peripheral blood mononuclear cells, obtained in the second trimester of pregnancy. The CDR3 sequence: CASSPGTGGIQETQYF. The DNA for the CDR3 is TGTGCCAGCTCACCCGGGACAGGGGGGATCCAAGAGACCCAGTACTTC.